The clone carrying this T cell receptor beta chain was recorded a few times. Its antigen remains unidentified. CDR3 length: 17 residues. After removal of 1 base from V and 2 bases from J, the junction contained 4 bases not matched to a gene. Germline V gene data show CDR1 as SGHTA and CDR2 as FQGTGA. This record belongs to a study of T cells in localized non-small cell lung cancer. Study-wide results and limits: Those with higher blood T cell density had longer overall survival. Adjacent lung held a median roughly 60 of the top 100 tumor clones.

Here immunoSEQ multiplex PCR was the method, and the copy in TCRdb shows in-frame clones only, minus some. Of about 17,000 clones listed, about four fifths are singletons. The clonotype was recovered from an older male donor with stage III lung adenocarcinoma. The chain links TRBV7-3 to TRBJ2-6, with TRBD1 matching 8 bases. This specimen was peripheral blood, taken before any cancer treatment. CDR3 sequence reads: CASSLKGQATGANVLTF. The CDR3 nucleotides are TGTGCCAGCAGCTTAAAGGGACAGGCGACTGGGGCCAACGTCCTGACTTTC.